Below are 20 T cell receptor beta chains sequenced from a single sample in a study of early T cells in non-severe SARS-CoV-2 infection. In TCRdb, the 5' RACE reads were re-called with MiXCR into one record per CDR3 protein. This sample has some 61,000 distinct CDR3 sequences, with around 14% found just once. Source material: whole blood. Receptors were obtained from an adult who was a healthcare worker with PCR-confirmed SARS-CoV-2 infection or an uninfected control (not recorded which).

This clonotype was detected a few times. The chain employs TRBV10-3 and TRBJ2-3; 8 bases fit TRBD1. CDR1 is ENHRY and CDR2 is SYGVKD in the germline V gene. The V gene end was trimmed by 4 bases and the J gene end by 4 bases; junction bases not matched to a gene: 4. The length of the CDR3 is 14 residues. The CDR3: CAISGRTGPDTQYF. The CDR3 DNA reads TGTGCCATCAGTGGGAGGACAGGGCCAGATACGCAGTATTTT.

This clonotype has ten or more counts. The chain couples TRBV7-9 to TRBJ2-5; a weak D match, TRBD1 (6 bases). V dropped 5 bases and J dropped 7 bases, with 14 bases sitting between them. This CDR3 is 13 amino acids long. The V gene's germline CDR1 is SEHNR and CDR2 FQNEAQ (reference sequence). CDR3 residues: CASSHRDMGTQYF. Here the CDR3 DNA reads TGTGCCAGCAGCCACCGGGACATGGGGACCCAGTACTTC. The whole variable domain, remainder taken from reference TRBV7-9 and TRBJ2-5, is DTGVSQNPRHKITKRGQNVTFRCDPISEHNRLYWYRQTLGQGPEFLTYFQNEAQLEKSRLLSDRFSAERPKGSFSTLEIQRTEQGDSAMYLCASSHRDMGTQYFGPGTRLLVL.

There are many counts of this clonotype. This rearrangement joins TRBV11-2 to TRBJ1-5; D gene ambiguous. Germline V CDR1 and CDR2: SGHAT, FQNNGV. The V gene lost 0 bases and the J gene lost 6 bases, with 12 bases spanning the gap. The CDR3 totals 15 residues. The CDR3 DNA sequence: TGTGCCAGCAGCTTAGATTCGTCGCGTGGTCAGCCCCAGCATTTT. Translating it yields CASSLDSSRGQPQHF. Full variable domain (missing parts from reference TRBV11-2 and TRBJ1-5): EAGVAQSPRYKIIEKRQSVAFWCNPISGHATLYWYQQILGQGPKLLIQFQNNGVVDDSQLPKDRFSAERLKGVDSTLKIQPAKLEDSAVYLCASSLDSSRGQPQHFGDGTRLSIL.

J is TRBJ2-7 and V is TRBV7-3, with D perhaps TRBD1 (5 bases). V dropped 1 base and J dropped 5 bases, with 9 bases sitting between them. This CDR3 contains 13 residues. Per germline, CDR1 SGHTA and CDR2 FQGTGA. CDR3 DNA sequence: TGTGCCAGCAGCTTAAACCAGGGCAACGAGCAGTACTTC. Encoded protein: CASSLNQGNEQYF.

This clonotype was observed many times. This chain uses TRBV28 with TRBJ1-2; D is possibly TRBD1 (5 bases). V shed 3 bases and J shed 5 bases, with 7 bases lying between them. Germline V gives CDR1 MDHEN, CDR2 SYDVKM. The CDR3 has 12 residues. CDR3 sequence reads: CASSLGGYGYTF. The DNA for the CDR3 is TGTGCCAGCAGTTTGGGGGGATATGGCTACACCTTC.

At least ten counts were recorded for this clonotype. The CDR3 loop reads CASSLGGATNYGYTF. In DNA form, the CDR3 reads TGTGCCAGCAGCCTAGGTGGGGCGACGAACTATGGCTACACCTTC. This chain links TRBV7-9 with TRBJ1-2; D possibly corresponds to TRBD1 (5 bases). The CDR3 length is 15 residues. Germline assignment: CDR1 SEHNR and CDR2 FQNEAQ (reference sequence). Trimming cost V 5 bases and J 2 bases, with 15 bases left between them.

The sample holds many counts of this clonotype. The V and J genes are TRBV29-1 and TRBJ2-2; D not resolved. Germline V CDR1 and CDR2: SQVTM, ANQGSEA. V was pared by 4 bases and J by 3 bases, with 3 bases between. This CDR3 spans 11 amino acids. CDR3 residues: CSVGDTGELFF. For the CDR3, the DNA is TGCAGCGTTGGGGACACCGGGGAGCTGTTTTTT.

This clonotype was found a few times. V gene TRBV6-2 or TRBV6-3 combines with J gene TRBJ2-2; 8 nucleotides agree with TRBD1. This CDR3 spans 16 amino acids. V trimming: 5 bases; J trimming: 2 bases; junction bases outside the gene matches: 7. Per germline, CDR1 MNHEY and CDR2 SVGEGT. This CDR3 reads CASSARGQANTGELFF. The CDR3 nucleotides are TGTGCCAGCAGTGCCAGGGGACAGGCTAACACCGGGGAGCTGTTTTTT.

The V and J genes are TRBV18 and TRBJ1-5, with unresolved D. Germline CDR1 reads KGHSH; CDR2 reads LQKENI. This CDR3 spans 14 amino acids. V was cut by 3 bases and J by 2 bases, with 8 bases left in between. In DNA, the CDR3 is TGTGCCAGCTCACCGGGGTGGGGCAATCAGCCCCAGCATTTT. This encodes CASSPGWGNQPQHF. Supplemented by reference TRBV18 and TRBJ1-5, the full variable domain reads NAGVMQNPRHLVRRRGQEARLRCSPMKGHSHVYWYRQLPEEGLKFMVYLQKENIIDESGMPKERFSAEFPKEGPSILRIQQVVRGDSAAYFCASSPGWGNQPQHFGDGTRLSIL.

The chain links TRBV3-1 to TRBJ2-7; 7 bases line up with TRBD1. V lost 4 bases and J lost 2; bases outside the gene matches: 8. The V gene's germline CDR1 is LGHDT and CDR2 YNNKEL (reference sequence). The CDR3 runs 15 residues. The CDR3 bases are TGTGCCAGCAGCCGCGGACAGGCAAACACCTACGAGCAGTACTTC. It encodes CASSRGQANTYEQYF.

This clonotype was detected many times. The genes are TRBV30 and TRBJ1-5; D is uncertain. Germline V gives CDR1 GTSNPN, CDR2 SVGIG (reference sequence). V lost 0 bases, J lost 2 bases, and 14 bases lay in between. The CDR3 consists of 16 residues. The CDR3 protein is CAWSVPSGGRNQPQHF. As DNA, the CDR3 is TGTGCCTGGAGTGTGCCCTCCGGCGGGCGCAATCAGCCCCAGCATTTT. Complete variable domain (other parts from reference TRBV30 and TRBJ1-5): SQTIHQWPATLVQPVGSPLSLECTVEGTSNPNLYWYRQAAGRGLQLLFYSVGIGQISSEVPQNLSASRPQDRQFILSSKKLLLSDSGFYLCAWSVPSGGRNQPQHFGDGTRLSIL.

Written as DNA, the CDR3 is TGTGCCAGCAGCTTAGCAGGGAAAGAGGGAGATACGCAGTATTTT. This encodes CASSLAGKEGDTQYF. The rearrangement uses TRBV7-2 and TRBJ2-3; possibly TRBD2 for D (5 bases). The CDR3 runs 15 residues. CDR1 is SGHTA, CDR2 FQGNSA, per germline. The germline V and J ends were trimmed by 0 bases and 5 bases, with 12 bases remaining between them.

This clonotype was counted between two and nine times. This chain connects TRBV7-9 to TRBJ1-2, with D possibly TRBD1 on 5 matching bases. The V and J ends lost 3 bases and 2 bases respectively, with 10 bases between them. This CDR3 comprises 14 residues. CDR1 and CDR2 (germline): SEHNR, FQNEAQ (reference sequence). CDR3 DNA sequence: TGTGCCAGCAGCTTTGACCGGGGCAACTATGGCTACACCTTC. Protein sequence: CASSFDRGNYGYTF.

This clonotype was counted between two and nine times. J is TRBJ2-7 and V is TRBV6-2 or TRBV6-3, with TRBD1 matching 8 bases. The germline V gene encodes CDR1 MNHEY and CDR2 SVGEGT. CDR3 size: 16 residues. J was trimmed by 1 base and V by 4 bases; bases with no gene match: 9. CDR3 sequence: CASSSLDRAVSYEQYF. DNA of the CDR3: TGTGCCAGCAGTTCACTGGACAGGGCGGTATCCTACGAGCAGTACTTC.

The chain links TRBV29-1 to TRBJ1-1; the D gene is possibly TRBD1 (5 bases). With 7 bases removed from V and 1 base from J, the gap between germline ends came to 13 bases. Germline CDR1 and CDR2: SQVTM and ANQGSEA. The CDR3 is 13 amino acids. Here the CDR3 reads CSAAQGKNTEAFF. The CDR3 region has the DNA TGCAGCGCCGCTCAGGGCAAGAACACTGAAGCTTTCTTT. Supplemented by reference TRBV29-1 and TRBJ1-1, the full variable domain reads SAVISQKPSRDICQRGTSLTIQCQVDSQVTMMFWYRQQPGQSLTLIATANQGSEATYESGFVIDKFPISRPNLTFSTLTVSNMSPEDSSIYLCSAAQGKNTEAFFGQGTRLTVV.

This clonotype was recorded a few times. The J gene is TRBJ2-3, the V gene TRBV7-9, with D possibly TRBD1 on 5 matching bases. In germline, CDR1 is SEHNR, CDR2 FQNEAQ (reference sequence). Trimming took 1 base from V and 2 from J, leaving 7 bases between them. There are 14 residues in the CDR3. CDR3 loop: CASSLETATDTQYF. CDR3 sequence (DNA): TGTGCCAGCAGCTTAGAGACAGCCACAGATACGCAGTATTTT.

Only a few counts were recorded for this clonotype. A read error may account for a junction end that differs from germline. This chain uses TRBV28 with TRBJ2-7, with 11 bases lining up with TRBD2. Looked up from germline, CDR1 is MDHEN and CDR2 is SYDVKM. The CDR3 is made up of 15 amino acids. CDR3 DNA sequence: TGTGCCAACAGTTCACTAGCGGGAGTTCCCTACGAGCAGTACTTC. Translated, it gives CANSSLAGVPYEQYF.

This clonotype has only a few counts. The chain carries TRBV7-2 and TRBJ2-7, with 9 positions matching TRBD2. The V segment lost 5 bases and the J segment 1 base; nucleotides outside the gene matches: 3. This CDR3 is built from 14 residues. CDR1 is SGHTA, CDR2 FQGNSA, per germline. CDR3 bases: TGTGCCAGCAGCATCGGACTAGCGTCCTACGAGCAGTACTTC. This translates into CASSIGLASYEQYF.

This clonotype was found a few times. The rearrangement links TRBV6-5 to TRBJ2-7; the D gene is possibly TRBD2 (7 bases). Germline CDR1 is MNHEY and CDR2 is SVGAGI. V shed 5 bases and J shed 6 bases, with 14 bases lying between them. The CDR3 is 13 amino acids. CDR3 amino acids: CASSQRRGGEQYF. CDR3 DNA sequence: TGTGCCAGCAGTCAGAGGAGGGGGGGCGAGCAGTACTTC.

This clonotype was counted only a few times. The J gene is TRBJ1-2, the V gene TRBV28; TRBD1 matches 10 bases. CDR3 length equals 12 residues. Looked up from germline, CDR1 is MDHEN and CDR2 is SYDVKM. J gave up 8 bases and V 6 bases, and 3 bases lay outside the gene matches. The CDR3 coding sequence is TGTGCCAGCAGCCGACAGGGGGCCGGCTACACCTTC. Translation gives CASSRQGAGYTF.